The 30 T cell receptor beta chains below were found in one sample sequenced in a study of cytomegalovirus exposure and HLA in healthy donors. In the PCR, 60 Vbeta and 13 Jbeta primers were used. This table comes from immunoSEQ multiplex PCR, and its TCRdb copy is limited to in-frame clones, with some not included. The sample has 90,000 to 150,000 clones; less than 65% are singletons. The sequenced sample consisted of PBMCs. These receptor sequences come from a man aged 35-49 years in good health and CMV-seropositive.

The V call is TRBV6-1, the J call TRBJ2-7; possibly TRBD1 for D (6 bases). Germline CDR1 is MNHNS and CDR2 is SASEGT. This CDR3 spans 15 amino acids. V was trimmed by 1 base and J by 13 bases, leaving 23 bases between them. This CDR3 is CASSEVVSWDNPLYF. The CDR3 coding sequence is TGTGCCAGCAGTGAAGTGGTGAGCTGGGACAACCCCCTCTACTTC.

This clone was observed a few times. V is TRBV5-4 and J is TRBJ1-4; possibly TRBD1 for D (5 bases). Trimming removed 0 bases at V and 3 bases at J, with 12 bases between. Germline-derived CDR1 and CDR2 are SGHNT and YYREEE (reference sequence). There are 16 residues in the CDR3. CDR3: CASSLAVGQANEKLFF. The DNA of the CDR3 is TGTGCCAGCAGCTTGGCCGTGGGGCAGGCTAATGAAAAACTGTTTTTT.

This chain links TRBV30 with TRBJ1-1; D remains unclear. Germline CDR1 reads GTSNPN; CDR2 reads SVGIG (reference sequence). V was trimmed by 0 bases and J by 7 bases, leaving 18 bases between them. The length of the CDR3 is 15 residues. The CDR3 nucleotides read TGTGCCTGGAGTGTACGATGGGTGGGCGGGTATGAAGCTTTCTTT. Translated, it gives CAWSVRWVGGYEAFF. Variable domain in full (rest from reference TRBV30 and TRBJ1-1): SQTIHQWPATLVQPVGSPLSLECTVEGTSNPNLYWYRQAAGRGLQLLFYSVGIGQISSEVPQNLSASRPQDRQFILSSKKLLLSDSGFYLCAWSVRWVGGYEAFFGQGTRLTVV.

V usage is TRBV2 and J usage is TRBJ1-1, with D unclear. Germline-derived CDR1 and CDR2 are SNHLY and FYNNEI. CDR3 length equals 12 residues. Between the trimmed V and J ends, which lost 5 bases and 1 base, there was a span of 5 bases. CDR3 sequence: CASSYGNTEAFF. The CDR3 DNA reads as TGTGCCAGCAGTTACGGGAACACTGAAGCTTTCTTT.

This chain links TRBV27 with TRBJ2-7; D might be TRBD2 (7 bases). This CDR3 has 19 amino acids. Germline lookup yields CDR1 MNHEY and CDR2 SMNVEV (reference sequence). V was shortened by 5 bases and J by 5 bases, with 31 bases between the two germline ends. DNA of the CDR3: TGTGCCAGCAGTCCCACGGCTCAGGGGTTGCGGCGGGAGTTCCACGAGCAGTACTTC. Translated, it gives CASSPTAQGLRREFHEQYF.

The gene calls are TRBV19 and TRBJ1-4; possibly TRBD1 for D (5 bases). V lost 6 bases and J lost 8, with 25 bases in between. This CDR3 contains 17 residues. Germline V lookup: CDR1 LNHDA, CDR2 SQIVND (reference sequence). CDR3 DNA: TGTGCCAGTAGCACACTCAGACCGGGTGGGACTCGGGAAAAACTGTTTTTT. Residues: CASSTLRPGGTREKLFF.

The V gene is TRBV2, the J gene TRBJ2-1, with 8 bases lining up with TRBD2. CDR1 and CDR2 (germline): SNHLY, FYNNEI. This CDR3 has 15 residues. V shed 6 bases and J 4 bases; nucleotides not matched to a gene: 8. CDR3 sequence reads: CASRMAGGVYNEQFF. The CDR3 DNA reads TGTGCCAGCAGAATGGCCGGGGGGGTGTACAATGAGCAGTTCTTC.

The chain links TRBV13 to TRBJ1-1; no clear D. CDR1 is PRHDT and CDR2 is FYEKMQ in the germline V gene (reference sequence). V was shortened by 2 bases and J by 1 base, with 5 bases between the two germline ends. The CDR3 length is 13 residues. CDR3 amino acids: CASSLNGNTEAFF. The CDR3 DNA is TGTGCCAGCAGCTTAAACGGGAACACTGAAGCTTTCTTT.

In nucleotides, the CDR3 is TGTGCCAGCAGTTACGGGACTAGCGGTTATTACGAGCAGTACTTC. The encoded protein is CASSYGTSGYYEQYF. This chain links TRBV6-5 with TRBJ2-7, with TRBD2 matching 11 bases. V shed 2 bases, J shed 4 bases, and the junction held 4 bases outside the gene matches. CDR3 length: 15 amino acids. Germline loops: CDR1 MNHEY, CDR2 SVGAGI.

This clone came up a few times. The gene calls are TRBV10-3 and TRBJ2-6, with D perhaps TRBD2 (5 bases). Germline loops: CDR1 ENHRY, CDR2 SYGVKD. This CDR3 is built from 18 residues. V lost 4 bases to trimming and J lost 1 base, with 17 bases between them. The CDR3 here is CAISGKTGYQSGANVLTF. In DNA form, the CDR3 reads TGTGCCATCAGTGGGAAGACGGGATACCAATCTGGGGCCAACGTCCTGACTTTC.

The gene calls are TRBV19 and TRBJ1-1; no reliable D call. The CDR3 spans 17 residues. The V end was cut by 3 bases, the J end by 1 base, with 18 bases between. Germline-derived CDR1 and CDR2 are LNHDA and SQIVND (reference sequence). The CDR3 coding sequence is TGTGCCAGTAGTATGTCCGCTTTCTATGTAACGAACACTGAAGCTTTCTTT. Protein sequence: CASSMSAFYVTNTEAFF.

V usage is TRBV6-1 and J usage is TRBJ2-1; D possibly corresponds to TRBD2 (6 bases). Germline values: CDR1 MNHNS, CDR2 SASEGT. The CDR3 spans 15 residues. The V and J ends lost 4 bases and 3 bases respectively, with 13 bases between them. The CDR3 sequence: CASSAWDGGYNEQFF. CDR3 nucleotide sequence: TGTGCCAGCAGTGCCTGGGACGGGGGCTACAATGAGCAGTTCTTC.

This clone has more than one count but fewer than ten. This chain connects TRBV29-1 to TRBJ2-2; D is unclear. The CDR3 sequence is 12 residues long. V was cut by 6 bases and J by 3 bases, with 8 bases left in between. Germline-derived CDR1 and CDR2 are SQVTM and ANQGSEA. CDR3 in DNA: TGCAGCGTGGAAACAGACACCGGGGAGCTGTTTTTT. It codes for CSVETDTGELFF.

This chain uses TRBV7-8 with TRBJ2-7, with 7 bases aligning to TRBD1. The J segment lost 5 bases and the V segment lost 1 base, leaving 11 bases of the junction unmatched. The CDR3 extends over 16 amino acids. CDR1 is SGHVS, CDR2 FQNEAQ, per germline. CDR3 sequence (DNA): TGTGCCAGCAGCTTAGAAGCGACAGGGCAGTACGACGAGCAGTACTTC. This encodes CASSLEATGQYDEQYF.

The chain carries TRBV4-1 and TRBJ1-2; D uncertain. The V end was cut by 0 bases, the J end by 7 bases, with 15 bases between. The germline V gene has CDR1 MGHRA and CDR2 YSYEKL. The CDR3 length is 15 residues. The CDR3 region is CASSQDGRSKFGYTF. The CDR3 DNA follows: TGCGCCAGCAGCCAAGATGGCAGGTCTAAGTTTGGCTACACCTTC.

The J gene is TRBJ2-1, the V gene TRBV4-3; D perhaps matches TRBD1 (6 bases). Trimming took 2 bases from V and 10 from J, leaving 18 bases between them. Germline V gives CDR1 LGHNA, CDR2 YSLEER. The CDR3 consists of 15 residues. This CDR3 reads CASSQLLLGGREQFF. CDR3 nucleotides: TGCGCCAGCAGCCAACTCCTTTTAGGGGGAAGAGAGCAGTTCTTC.

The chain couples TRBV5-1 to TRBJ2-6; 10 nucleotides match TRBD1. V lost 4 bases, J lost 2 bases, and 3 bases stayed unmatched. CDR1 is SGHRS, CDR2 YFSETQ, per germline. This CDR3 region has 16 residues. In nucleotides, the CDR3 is TGCGCCAGCAGCGCGGGGACAGGGGCTGGGGCCAACGTCCTGACTTTC. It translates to CASSAGTGAGANVLTF.

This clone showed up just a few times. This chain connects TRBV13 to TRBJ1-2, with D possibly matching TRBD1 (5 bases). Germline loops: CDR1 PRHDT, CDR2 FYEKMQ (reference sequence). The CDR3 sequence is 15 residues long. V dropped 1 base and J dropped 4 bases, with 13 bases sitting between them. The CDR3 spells CASSLEGLPSYGYTF. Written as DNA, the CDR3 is TGTGCCAGCAGCTTAGAGGGGCTCCCCTCCTATGGCTACACCTTC. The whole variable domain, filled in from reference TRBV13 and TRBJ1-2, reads AAGVIQSPRHLIKEKRETATLKCYPIPRHDTVYWYQQGPGQDPQFLISFYEKMQSDKGSIPDRFSAQQFSDYHSELNMSSLELGDSALYFCASSLEGLPSYGYTFGSGTRLTVV.

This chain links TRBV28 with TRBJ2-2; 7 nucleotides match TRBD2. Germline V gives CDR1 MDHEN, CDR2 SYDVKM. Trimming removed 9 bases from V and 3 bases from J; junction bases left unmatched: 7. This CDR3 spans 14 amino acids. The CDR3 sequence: CASGDYKDTGELFF. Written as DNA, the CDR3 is TGTGCCAGTGGGGACTACAAGGACACCGGGGAGCTGTTTTTT.

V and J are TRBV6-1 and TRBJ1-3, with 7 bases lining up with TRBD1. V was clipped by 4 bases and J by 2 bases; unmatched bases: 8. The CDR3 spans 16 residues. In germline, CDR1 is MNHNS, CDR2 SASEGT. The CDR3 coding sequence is TGTGCCAGCAGTGTGACAGGGCTTCCAACTGGAAACACCATATATTTT. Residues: CASSVTGLPTGNTIYF.

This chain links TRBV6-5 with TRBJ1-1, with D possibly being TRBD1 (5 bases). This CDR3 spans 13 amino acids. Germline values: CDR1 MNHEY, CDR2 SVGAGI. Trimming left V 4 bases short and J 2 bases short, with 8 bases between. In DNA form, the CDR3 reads TGTGCCAGCAGTTCGGGGGAAAACACTGAAGCTTTCTTT. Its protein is CASSSGENTEAFF.

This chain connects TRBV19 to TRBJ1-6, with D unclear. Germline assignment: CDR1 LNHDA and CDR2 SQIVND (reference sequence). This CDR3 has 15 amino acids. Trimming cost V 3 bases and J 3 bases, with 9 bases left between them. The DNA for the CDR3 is TGTGCCAGTAGTATGGGGAGCAACTATAATTCACCCCTCCACTTT. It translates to CASSMGSNYNSPLHF.

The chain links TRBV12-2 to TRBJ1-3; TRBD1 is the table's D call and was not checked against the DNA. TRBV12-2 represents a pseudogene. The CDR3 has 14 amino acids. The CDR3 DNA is TGTGCAAGTCGCTTAGCCGTCACAGTCGACACCATATATTTT. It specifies CASRLAVTVDTIYF.

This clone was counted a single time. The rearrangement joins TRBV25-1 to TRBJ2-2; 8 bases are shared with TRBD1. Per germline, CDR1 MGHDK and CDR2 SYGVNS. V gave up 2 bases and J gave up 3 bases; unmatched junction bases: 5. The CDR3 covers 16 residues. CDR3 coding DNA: TGTGCCAGCAGTGAAAGGGGGACAGGCTACACCGGGGAGCTGTTTTTT. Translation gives CASSERGTGYTGELFF.

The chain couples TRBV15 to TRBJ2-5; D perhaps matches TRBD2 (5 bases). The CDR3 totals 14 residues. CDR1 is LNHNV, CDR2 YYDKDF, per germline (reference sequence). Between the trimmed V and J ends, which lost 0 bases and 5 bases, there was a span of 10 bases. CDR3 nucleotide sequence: TGTGCCACCAGCAGAGATCTAAGAGGGGAGACCCAGTACTTC. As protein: CATSRDLRGETQYF.

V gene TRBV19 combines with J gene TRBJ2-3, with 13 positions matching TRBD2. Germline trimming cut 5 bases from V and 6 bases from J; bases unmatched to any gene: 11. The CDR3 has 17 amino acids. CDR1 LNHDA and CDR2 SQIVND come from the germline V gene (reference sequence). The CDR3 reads CASSAGTSGTWADTQYF. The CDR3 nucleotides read TGTGCCAGTAGTGCCGGGACTAGCGGGACCTGGGCGGATACGCAGTATTTT.

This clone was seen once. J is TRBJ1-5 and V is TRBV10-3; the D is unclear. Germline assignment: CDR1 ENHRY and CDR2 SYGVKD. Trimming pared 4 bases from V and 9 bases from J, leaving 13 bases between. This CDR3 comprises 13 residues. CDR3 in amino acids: CAISGEGWGPQHF. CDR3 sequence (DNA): TGTGCCATCAGTGGTGAGGGTTGGGGGCCCCAGCATTTT.

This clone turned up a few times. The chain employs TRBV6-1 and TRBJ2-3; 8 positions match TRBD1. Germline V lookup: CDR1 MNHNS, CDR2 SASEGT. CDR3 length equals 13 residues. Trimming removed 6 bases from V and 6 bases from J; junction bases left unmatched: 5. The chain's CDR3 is CASRTGAADTQYF. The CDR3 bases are TGTGCCAGCAGGACAGGGGCGGCGGATACGCAGTATTTT.

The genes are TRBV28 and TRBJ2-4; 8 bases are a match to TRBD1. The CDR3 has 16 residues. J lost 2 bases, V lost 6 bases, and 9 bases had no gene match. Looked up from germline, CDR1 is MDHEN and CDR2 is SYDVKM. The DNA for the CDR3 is TGTGCCAGCAGCGCCGACAGGGGTGGATCCAAAAACATTCAGTACTTC. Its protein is CASSADRGGSKNIQYF.

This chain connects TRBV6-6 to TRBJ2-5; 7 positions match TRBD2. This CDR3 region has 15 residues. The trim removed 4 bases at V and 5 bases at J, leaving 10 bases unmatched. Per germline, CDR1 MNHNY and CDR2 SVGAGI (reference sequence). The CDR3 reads CASSFGGRGAETQYF. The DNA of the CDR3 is TGTGCCAGCAGTTTTGGGGGGAGGGGAGCGGAGACCCAGTACTTC.